The clone carrying this T cell receptor beta chain was detected only once. Its antigen remains unidentified. This record comes from a study of cytomegalovirus exposure and HLA in healthy donors. Findings of the study overall: The study listed roughly 160 cytomegalovirus-associated TCR beta chains. Later genetic work tied a missense DCLRE1C variant to beta-chain V and J trimming. Among immune exposure information, only CMV serostatus was available. Later analysis identified several of the most significant clusters that appeared linked to common viral pathogens.

CDR3 length: 15 residues. Trimming took 6 bases from V and 0 from J; bases not matched to a gene: 7. The germline V gene has CDR1 MNHNS and CDR2 SASEGT. The PCR made use of 60 Vbeta and 13 Jbeta primers. Repertoires were generated with immunoSEQ multiplex PCR, while TCRdb's copy carries only in-frame clones and drops some. Among 160,000 or so clones, 70% to 85% were seen once, and the ten largest hold around 1.9%. The clonotype was recovered from a man aged 40-49 years in good health and CMV-seronegative. This chain links TRBV6-1 with TRBJ1-1; TRBD1 aligns across 7 bases. The sample taken for sequencing was PBMCs. The CDR3 loop reads CASRIPGTVNTEAFF. DNA of the CDR3: TGTGCCAGCAGGATTCCCGGGACAGTGAACACTGAAGCTTTCTTT.